The next 14 T cell receptor beta chains were all read from a single sample in a study of T cells in narcolepsy. Clones were read by immunoSEQ multiplex PCR, and TCRdb kept only the in-frame ones, dropping some. Of 15,000 to 20,000 clones in the sample, around 70% were seen once. Sequenced input: CD45RA- memory CD8+ T cells from PBMCs. Source of these receptors: a human donor with narcolepsy.

CDR3 loop: CASSLGQVAYEQYF. CDR3 nucleotides: TGTGCCAGCAGCTTAGGACAGGTCGCCTACGAGCAGTACTTC. V usage is TRBV11-2 and J usage is TRBJ2-7, with D possibly being TRBD1 (6 bases). The germline V gene encodes CDR1 SGHAT and CDR2 FQNNGV. This CDR3 has 14 amino acids. With 1 base removed from V and 2 bases from J, the gap between germline ends came to 9 bases.

As regards this clone: Other DNA sequences from this sample encode an identical CDR3 as well. The CDR3 DNA sequence: TGTGCCAGCAGCCAAGCCAGGACGGGGGGCACTGAAGCTTTCTTT. This sequence encodes CASSQARTGGTEAFF. The chain is built from TRBV5-4 and TRBJ1-1; weak D call: TRBD1 (5 bases). This CDR3 comprises 15 residues. Germline V gene lookup returns CDR1 SGHNT and CDR2 YYREEE (reference sequence). The ends were cut back, 4 bases at V and 4 bases at J, with 17 bases in the middle. The full variable domain, with the rest looked up from reference TRBV5-4 and TRBJ1-1, is ETGVTQSPTHLIKTRGQQVTLRCSSQSGHNTVSWYQQALGQGPQFIFQYYREEENGRGNFPPRFSGLQFPNYSSELNVNALELDDSALYLCASSQARTGGTEAFFGQGTRLTVV.

CDR3 bases: TGTGCCAGCAGCGTACGGGGTAGTGAGTTTCCCGGGGAGCTGTTTTTT. Protein: CASSVRGSEFPGELFF. This chain joins TRBV9 and TRBJ2-2, with D possibly being TRBD2 (5 bases). Germline CDR1 reads SGDLS; CDR2 reads YYNGEE. This CDR3 contains 16 residues. V shed 1 base and J shed 6 bases, with 16 bases lying between them. The whole variable domain, filled in from reference TRBV9 and TRBJ2-2, reads DSGVTQTPKHLITATGQRVTLRCSPRSGDLSVYWYQQSLDQGLQFLIQYYNGEERAKGNILERFSAQQFPDLHSELNLSSLELGDSALYFCASSVRGSEFPGELFFGEGSRLTVL.

The rearrangement links TRBV27 to TRBJ1-2; TRBD1 is a possible D gene (5 bases). The CDR3 extends over 14 amino acids. Trimming removed 5 bases at V and 0 bases at J, with 10 bases between. Germline-derived CDR1 and CDR2 are MNHEY and SMNVEV (reference sequence). The CDR3 spells CASSGGLANYGYTF. For the CDR3, the DNA is TGTGCCAGCAGTGGGGGGTTAGCTAACTATGGCTACACCTTC.

The rearrangement joins TRBV4-1 to TRBJ2-3; 9 nucleotides align to TRBD2. The CDR3 sequence is 15 residues long. CDR1 and CDR2 from the germline V gene are MGHRA and YSYEKL. Trimming removed 4 bases from V and 4 bases from J; junction bases left unmatched: 6. CDR3 sequence reads: CASSRGGREADTQYF. The CDR3 DNA is TGCGCCAGCAGCCGGGGCGGGAGGGAAGCAGATACGCAGTATTTT.

The table lists this clone with a few counts. CDR3 in amino acids: CASSFTTSGTETQYF. For the CDR3, the DNA is TGCGCCAGCAGCTTCACGACTAGCGGGACAGAGACCCAGTACTTC. The V call is TRBV4-1, the J call TRBJ2-5; 11 bases are shared with TRBD2. J gave up 4 bases and V 5 bases, and 6 bases lay outside the gene matches. CDR1 MGHRA and CDR2 YSYEKL come from the germline V gene. The CDR3 loop spans 15 amino acids.

This chain connects TRBV2 to TRBJ2-7; 9 bases are a match to TRBD1. The CDR3 has 16 residues. The germline gives CDR1 SNHLY, CDR2 FYNNEI. With V trimmed by 1 base and J by 3 bases, 7 bases remained unmatched. The CDR3 protein is CASSEDGTGKFYEQYF. The CDR3 bases are TGTGCCAGCAGTGAAGATGGGACAGGGAAATTCTACGAGCAGTACTTC.

This rearrangement joins TRBV11-2 to TRBJ2-2, with D uncertain. The CDR3 spans 13 residues. V lost 1 base to trimming and J lost 3 bases, with 3 bases between them. CDR1 is SGHAT and CDR2 is FQNNGV in the germline V gene. Written as DNA, the CDR3 is TGTGCCAGCAGCTTAGTCTACACCGGGGAGCTGTTTTTT. It yields the protein CASSLVYTGELFF.

As for this clone: Given a far larger clone just one base away, this is likely a sequencing read error. This sequence joins TRBV4-2 and TRBJ1-4, with a tentative D call TRBD1 (5 bases). Germline V gene data show CDR1 as LGHNA and CDR2 as YNFKEQ. This CDR3 spans 16 amino acids. Deletions cut 0 bases from V and 7 bases from J, with 15 bases between. The CDR3 DNA reads TGTGCCAGCAGCCAAGAAGGGGCAGGATGGGGTGAAAAACTGTTTTTT. Translating it yields CASSQEGAGWGEKLFF.

This clone appeared a single time. A junction end diverges from the germline sequence, so it may reflect a read error. Other DNA sequences in this sample translate to the same CDR3. V is TRBV5-1 and J is TRBJ2-7; 7 nucleotides line up with TRBD1. This CDR3 has 14 amino acids. Germline CDR1 reads SGHRS; CDR2 reads YFSETQ. The CDR3 coding sequence is TGCGCCAGTAGCTTCGGGACAGATGCCTACGAGCAGTACTTC. Translated: CASSFGTDAYEQYF.

The chain joins TRBV20-1 to TRBJ2-3, with unresolved D. The V gene lost 4 bases and the J gene lost 5 bases, with 4 bases spanning the gap. CDR3 size: 10 residues. The germline V gene encodes CDR1 DFQATT and CDR2 SNEGSKA (reference sequence). For the CDR3, the DNA is TGCAGTGCTATGGGAGATACGCAGTATTTT. It is translated as CSAMGDTQYF.

By share of the sample, this clone is medium-sized. CDR3 in DNA: TGTGCCAGCAGTGAATGGGGGCCGGGCACAGATACGCAGTATTTT. This translates into CASSEWGPGTDTQYF. This chain joins TRBV6-1 and TRBJ2-3; perhaps TRBD1 as D (6 bases). This CDR3 has 15 residues. Germline lookup yields CDR1 MNHNS and CDR2 SASEGT. V was pared by 2 bases and J by 1 base, with 10 bases between.

Of note for this clone: The likely explanation is a read error, given a far larger clone one base away. The rearrangement uses TRBV5-1 and TRBJ1-6, with 8 bases lining up with TRBD1. Per germline, CDR1 SGHRS and CDR2 YFSETQ. There are 13 residues in the CDR3. As DNA, the CDR3 is TGCGCCAGCAGCTTGGGACAGGGGATACCCCTCCTCTTT. It specifies CASSLGQGIPLLF.

The chain joins TRBV7-8 to TRBJ2-5; 9 bases are a match to TRBD2. CDR3 size: 17 residues. The trim removed 5 bases at V and 9 bases at J, leaving 19 bases unmatched. In germline, CDR1 is SGHVS, CDR2 FQNEAQ. The CDR3 coding sequence is TGTGCCAGCAGCGGCCGTTTAGCGGGGGAGACTACATCGGCCCAGTACTTC. It translates to CASSGRLAGETTSAQYF. Full variable domain (missing parts from reference TRBV7-8 and TRBJ2-5): GAGVSQSPRYKVAKRGQDVALRCDPISGHVSLFWYQQALGQGPEFLTYFQNEAQLDKSGLPSDRFFAERPEGSVSTLKIQRTQQEDSAVYLCASSGRLAGETTSAQYFGPGTRLLVL.